This is a list of T cell receptor beta chains from one sample in a study of OX40 agonist ivuxolimab in advanced cancers. TCRdb's copy holds only in-frame clones and misses some; the assay was immunoSEQ multiplex PCR. Of 45,000 to 65,000 clones in the sample, approximately 78% were seen once. Here the sequenced sample was CD4+ or CD8+ T cells sorted from blood, taken in a trial of the OX40 agonist ivuxolimab. The receptors were gathered from an adult with an advanced solid tumor such as melanoma, head and neck, liver or kidney cancer. The CDR3 runs from the conserved cysteine through the conserved F or W. A D gene is named only where the DNA matches it firmly. Expanded clones are given a class, and other clones once, few, many or no size at all.

abundance,v_gene,d_gene,j_gene,CDR3aa,CDR3nt
.,TRBV18,.,TRBJ1-3,CASSPSRGAGNTIYF,TGTGCCAGCTCACCGTCGCGAGGGGCTGGAAACACCATATATTTT
few,TRBV25-1,.,TRBJ2-5,CASSERGEETQYF,TGTGCCAGCAGTGAGAGGGGGGAGGAGACCCAGTACTTC
few,TRBV10-2,.,TRBJ2-7,CASSESRGGEQYF,TGCGCCAGCAGTGAAAGTAGAGGTGGCGAGCAGTACTTC
once,TRBV5-8,TRBD1,TRBJ1-5,CASSPTGTGYQPQHF,TGTGCCAGCAGCCCTACTGGGACAGGATATCAGCCCCAGCATTTT
.,TRBV7-2,.,TRBJ2-5,CASSLLAETETQYF,TGTGCCAGCAGCCTCTTAGCGGAAACAGAGACCCAGTACTTC
.,TRBV19,TRBD1,TRBJ1-5,CASRTQGFDQPQHF,TGTGCCAGTAGAACACAGGGGTTTGATCAGCCCCAGCATTTT
.,TRBV11-3,TRBD1,TRBJ2-4,CASSLARGQGSIQYF,TGTGCCAGCAGCTTAGCCCGGGGACAGGGCAGCATTCAGTACTTC
.,TRBV6-1,TRBD2,TRBJ2-2,CASSELAGSTGELFF,TGTGCCAGCAGTGAACTAGCGGGGTCCACCGGGGAGCTGTTTTTT
.,TRBV18,.,TRBJ2-7,CASSPRQELLSEQYF,TGTGCCAGCTCACCCAGGCAGGAACTCCTCTCCGAGCAGTACTTC
few,TRBV6-5,.,TRBJ1-2,CASSYSRGDGYGYTF,TGTGCCAGCAGTTACTCGAGGGGGGACGGCTATGGCTACACCTTC
few,TRBV13,.,TRBJ2-3,CASSSSWVDTQYF,TGTGCCAGCAGTTCGTCGTGGGTGGATACGCAGTATTTT
.,TRBV29-1,TRBD1,TRBJ2-1,CSVNRGTGRVGEQFF,TGCAGCGTAAACCGGGGGACAGGGCGAGTCGGTGAGCAGTTCTTC
.,TRBV9,.,TRBJ2-1,CASSVDELDEQFF,TGTGCCAGCAGCGTAGACGAGCTTGATGAGCAGTTCTTC
.,TRBV28,.,TRBJ1-2,CASRAGSNRSGYTF,TGTGCCAGCAGGGCCGGCAGTAACAGGTCTGGCTACACCTTC
.,TRBV5-1,.,TRBJ2-5,CASSRETGQETQYF,TGCGCCAGCAGCCGGGAGACAGGCCAAGAGACCCAGTACTTC
.,TRBV23-1,.,TRBJ2-1,CASSVLDEQFF,TGCGCCAGCAGCGTCCTAGATGAGCAGTTCTTC
.,TRBV7-9,.,TRBJ2-2,CASHSGALNTGELFF,TGTGCCAGCCACTCCGGGGCTCTGAACACCGGGGAGCTGTTTTTT
few,TRBV4-2,TRBD1,TRBJ1-2,CASSQAGTGDLGGYTF,TGTGCCAGCAGCCAAGCCGGGACAGGAGACTTAGGAGGCTACACCTTC
.,TRBV6-5,.,TRBJ1-2,CASSYLTADHGYTF,TGTGCCAGCAGTTACTTAACCGCTGACCATGGCTACACCTTC
.,TRBV11-1,TRBD2,TRBJ2-7,CASSFGGLAGTYEQYF,TGTGCCAGCAGCTTCGGGGGACTAGCGGGGACCTACGAGCAGTACTTC
.,TRBV19,TRBD1,TRBJ2-1,CASSGPDRGGYNEQFF,TGTGCCAGTAGTGGACCGGACAGGGGGGGGTACAATGAGCAGTTCTTC
.,TRBV7-7,.,TRBJ1-1,CASSLDLNTEAFF,TGTGCCAGCAGCTTAGATCTAAACACTGAAGCTTTCTTT
.,TRBV5-1,TRBD2,TRBJ2-2,CASSLALLAGAANTGELFF,TGCGCCAGCAGCTTGGCCTTACTAGCGGGGGCCGCGAACACCGGGGAGCTGTTTTTT
.,TRBV6-1,.,TRBJ1-5,CASSENQGTNQPQHF,TGTGCCAGCAGTGAAAACCAGGGCACTAATCAGCCCCAGCATTTT
.,TRBV19,.,TRBJ1-3,CASSSRTDSGNTIYF,TGTGCCAGTAGTAGCCGGACAGATTCTGGAAACACCATATATTTT
.,TRBV7-8,TRBD1,TRBJ2-7,CASSQGDRSYEQYF,TGTGCCAGCAGCCAAGGGGACAGGTCCTACGAGCAGTACTTC
once,TRBV14,.,TRBJ2-7,CASSQDSVAGPYEQYF,TGTGCCAGCAGCCAAGATTCCGTGGCAGGACCCTACGAGCAGTACTTC